This TCR beta chain was retrieved from a study of shared clonotypes between healthy human individuals. Concerning this clone itself: What it binds is not known.

Overall study results and limits: Several donors held about 5% of naive CD4 clonotypes in common.

The protocol was immunoSEQ multiplex PCR, while the TCRdb copy is restricted to in-frame clones and leaves out a portion. The sample consists of roughly 2,500,000 clones, 90% to 95% of them appearing once. Germline values: CDR1 SGHTA, CDR2 FQGNSA. CDR3 length: 18 amino acids. The junction had 11 bases not matched to a gene; V was cut back by 6 bases and J by 1 base. This TCR was recovered from a young man in good health. Some clones in this sample may be carry-over from other donors' samples. V and J are TRBV7-2 and TRBJ2-3; TRBD2 agrees at 12 bases. Specimen: naive CD4+ T cells from PBMCs. Stated subset: CD45RA+ positively selected. CDR3 sequence reads: CASRRTSGKAPGTDTQYF. The CDR3 bases are TGTGCCAGCAGACGGACTAGCGGGAAGGCCCCTGGCACAGATACGCAGTATTTT.